This is a list of T cell receptor beta chains from one sample in a study of T cell responses to AZD1222 COVID-19 vaccine. Clones were sequenced by immunoSEQ multiplex PCR, and TCRdb holds only the in-frame ones, with some missing. The sample includes around 120,000 clones, approximately 90% of them seen just once. The sample in question was peripheral blood, obtained on day 0 of MenACWY control vaccination. The source of these receptors is an adult in good health. CDR3s include the opening cysteine and the closing phenylalanine or tryptophan. The order of the fields is D gene, clone size, V gene, J gene, CDR3 DNA, CDR3 protein. D genes are given only for firm matches. Only some rows state a clone size, as once, few, many or a class for expanded clones.

NA	NA	TRBV2	TRBJ1-3	TGTGCCAGCAGTGGTGAAGGAGGCAATGGAAACACCATATATTTT	CASSGEGGNGNTIYF
NA	NA	TRBV12-3/TRBV12-4	TRBJ1-2	TGTGCCAGCAGCCTCTACAGGGATCTAAGCTACACCTTC	CASSLYRDLSYTF
NA	NA	TRBV12-3/TRBV12-4	TRBJ1-5	TGTGCCAGCAGTTTAGGGTTTGGGCCCCAGCATTTT	CASSLGFGPQHF
NA	NA	TRBV7-8	TRBJ1-2	TGTGCCAGCAGCCCCTATGGTGTTGTGAGAACGGGCAGGCCAGCGGGCTACACCTTC	CASSPYGVVRTGRPAGYTF
NA	NA	TRBV4-1	TRBJ1-2	TGCGCCAGCAGCCAAGAGCCGAGAGACTATGGCTACACCTTC	CASSQEPRDYGYTF
NA	NA	TRBV15	TRBJ2-3	TGTGCCACCAGCAGCGCCCTCACGGGGGGCACAGATACGCAGTATTTT	CATSSALTGGTDTQYF
NA	NA	TRBV10-3	TRBJ2-7	TGTGCCATCAGTAAGGGGCCGACAGACACCTACGAGCAGTACTTC	CAISKGPTDTYEQYF
NA	NA	TRBV30	TRBJ1-2	TGTGCCTGGTTGGGGCCAGGGGCCTATGGCTACACCTTC	CAWLGPGAYGYTF
NA	NA	TRBV29-1	TRBJ2-3	TGCAGCGGGGGGACGGACACAGATACGCAGTATTTT	CSGGTDTDTQYF
NA	NA	TRBV11-3	TRBJ1-1	TGTGCCAGCAGCCCAGCTGGGGGAAGGGCTGAAGCTTTCTTT	CASSPAGGRAEAFF
NA	NA	TRBV7-2	TRBJ1-2	TGTGCCAGCAGCTTGGGACCGGGGCATGGCTACACCTTC	CASSLGPGHGYTF
TRBD2	NA	TRBV6-5	TRBJ2-7	TGTGCCAGCAGTTACTCGAGACTAGCGTGGTACGAGCAGTACTTC	CASSYSRLAWYEQYF
TRBD1	NA	TRBV27	TRBJ1-1	TGTGCCAGCAGTTTATCCGCCCCCGGACAGGGGTACACTGAAGCTTTCTTT	CASSLSAPGQGYTEAFF
NA	NA	TRBV11-3	TRBJ2-1	TGTGCCAGCAGCCCACGGAGGCAGAGGGAGCAGTTCTTC	CASSPRRQREQFF
TRBD2	NA	TRBV18	TRBJ2-7	TGTGCCAGCTCACCAGGGCCCCCGACTAGCGGGAGTACTAACGAGCAGTACTTC	CASSPGPPTSGSTNEQYF
NA	NA	TRBV27	TRBJ2-7	TGTGCCAGCCGATCCGCAACCTACGAGCAGTACTTC	CASRSATYEQYF
NA	NA	TRBV7-9	TRBJ2-1	TGTGCCAGCAGCATTAAATGGGATAGCGGAGCATCCTACAATGAGCAGTTCTTC	CASSIKWDSGASYNEQFF
TRBD2	NA	TRBV9	TRBJ2-2	TGTGCCAGCAGCCCAAGCCCGGGACTAGCGGGAGGGGGGCGCGAGCTGTTTTTT	CASSPSPGLAGGGRELFF
NA	NA	TRBV13	TRBJ2-7	TGTGCCAGCAGCTTAGGACAGCTGTACTACGAGCAGTACTTC	CASSLGQLYYEQYF
NA	NA	TRBV12-3/TRBV12-4	TRBJ1-5	TGTGCCAGCCAGAAAAACACAGCCCAGCCCCAGCATTTT	CASQKNTAQPQHF
TRBD2	once	TRBV30	TRBJ2-3	TGTGCCTGGAGAGCGGGAGCGGCGACAGATACGCAGTATTTT	CAWRAGAATDTQYF
TRBD1	NA	TRBV6-5	TRBJ1-2	TGTGCCAGCAGTTCCCAGACAGGGCCCTATGGCTACACCTTC	CASSSQTGPYGYTF
NA	NA	TRBV7-9	TRBJ1-5	TGTGCCAGCAGCTTAGCACGGGGGACAAGCAATCAGCCCCAGCATTTT	CASSLARGTSNQPQHF
NA	NA	TRBV30	TRBJ1-1	TGTGCCTGGAGGGAGTACACTGAAGCTTTCTTT	CAWREYTEAFF
NA	NA	TRBV6-5	TRBJ2-1	TGTGCCAGCAGCCGACTTTCTGGGAATGAGCAGTTCTTC	CASSRLSGNEQFF
NA	NA	TRBV5-3	TRBJ2-1	TGTGCCAGAAGCCCCGAAGCTCCCGTCGGTGAGCAGTTCTTC	CARSPEAPVGEQFF
TRBD2	NA	TRBV5-4	TRBJ2-3	TGTGCCAGCAGCTTGGAGGGCGGGAGTACAGATACGCAGTATTTT	CASSLEGGSTDTQYF
NA	NA	TRBV27	TRBJ2-7	TGTGCCAGCAGTTTATACGGGGGTGGCGAGCAGTACTTC	CASSLYGGGEQYF
NA	NA	TRBV11-3	TRBJ2-7	TGTGCCAGCAGCTCCGGGAGTTTGCGGCGAAGAACCTACGAGCAGTACTTC	CASSSGSLRRRTYEQYF
TRBD1	NA	TRBV14	TRBJ2-7	TGTGCCAGCAGCCAAGCCGGGGACAGGAACTCCTACGAGCAGTACTTC	CASSQAGDRNSYEQYF
NA	few	TRBV19	TRBJ1-5	TGTGCCAGTAGTTTCGGACTGGGGTGGGGGAATCAGCCCCAGCATTTT	CASSFGLGWGNQPQHF
NA	NA	TRBV7-3	TRBJ2-1	TGTGCCAGCAGCTTAATGTTTGGTGGGGAATTTCAGAACCACTCCTACAATGAGCAGTTCTTC	CASSLMFGGEFQNHSYNEQFF
NA	once	TRBV27	TRBJ1-5	TGTGCCAGCAGCCCTACGGTGCTAAGCAATCAGCCCCAGCATTTT	CASSPTVLSNQPQHF
NA	NA	TRBV27	TRBJ1-1	TGTGCCAGCAGTTTATCCCCGAACACTGAAGCTTTCTTT	CASSLSPNTEAFF
NA	NA	TRBV3-1/TRBV3-2	TRBJ1-1	TGTGCCAGCAGCCACGATGTACAGCGTGCTTTCTTT	CASSHDVQRAFF
TRBD1	once	TRBV5-1	TRBJ1-2	TGCGCCAGCAGCCCAAGGGGCCAGGGGGCTGGGGGCTATGGCTACACCTTC	CASSPRGQGAGGYGYTF
NA	NA	TRBV5-1	TRBJ2-3	TGCGCCAGCAGCTTGGGTGGAGGAACCACAGATACGCAGTATTTT	CASSLGGGTTDTQYF
NA	NA	TRBV5-1	TRBJ1-3	TGCGCCAGCAGCTCAAGCTCTGGAAACACCATATATTTT	CASSSSSGNTIYF
NA	NA	TRBV28	TRBJ2-1	TGTGCCAGCAGTCGAGTATCTAGCTCCTACAATGAGCAGTTCTTC	CASSRVSSSYNEQFF
TRBD1	NA	TRBV3-1/TRBV3-2	TRBJ2-7	TGTGCCGCCGGACAGGGAGCCTACGAGCAGTACTTC	CAAGQGAYEQYF
TRBD2	NA	TRBV7-7	TRBJ2-5	TGTGCCAGCAGTAGGGGACTAGCGGGAGCGCGGGAGACCCAGTACTTC	CASSRGLAGARETQYF
TRBD1	few	TRBV10-3	TRBJ2-7	TGTGCCATCAGTGAGATGGTACCGGGACAGGGGGCCTACGAGCAGTACTTC	CAISEMVPGQGAYEQYF
NA	NA	TRBV5-1	TRBJ2-5	TGCGCCAGCAGCTTTACGCCGCCTCAAGAGACCCAGTACTTC	CASSFTPPQETQYF
NA	NA	TRBV3-1/TRBV3-2	TRBJ1-4	TGTGCCAGCAGCCAAGCGGGAGATGGGAAGGAACTGTTTTTT	CASSQAGDGKELFF
NA	NA	TRBV1	TRBJ2-1	TGCACCAGCAGCCTCGGCCGGGAGACCCCCATCTACAATGAGCAGTTCTTC	CTSSLGRETPIYNEQFF
TRBD2	few	TRBV7-2	TRBJ2-7	TGTGCCAGCAGCTTCGGGACTAGCGGGTACGAGCAGTACTTC	CASSFGTSGYEQYF
TRBD1	few	TRBV3-1/TRBV3-2	TRBJ1-4	TGTGCCAGCAGCCAAGTATCAGGGGGCCGCGAAAAACTGTTTTTT	CASSQVSGGREKLFF
TRBD1	NA	TRBV3-1/TRBV3-2	TRBJ2-2	TGTGCCAGCAGCCAAGGAAGGGGGGACAGGCGGGCCGGGGAGCTGTTTTTT	CASSQGRGDRRAGELFF
NA	NA	TRBV7-2	TRBJ2-1	TGTGCCAGCAGCCCGGCCATAGCACGGTACAATGAGCAGTTCTTC	CASSPAIARYNEQFF
NA	NA	TRBV9	TRBJ1-4	TGTGCCAGCAGCGTATTAGACAGAGCAGAAAAACTGTTTTTT	CASSVLDRAEKLFF
NA	NA	TRBV6-5	TRBJ1-1	TGTGCCAGCAGTTACTCCTTTCTGGGGAACACTGAAGCTTTCTTT	CASSYSFLGNTEAFF
NA	NA	TRBV3-1/TRBV3-2	TRBJ1-2	TGTGCCAGCAGCCAAACGTTTACCAGAGACTATGGCTACACCTTC	CASSQTFTRDYGYTF
NA	NA	TRBV6-5	TRBJ2-1	TGTGCCACCCGGAGGGACTCTACAGTTGGTGAGCAGTTCTTC	CATRRDSTVGEQFF
NA	NA	TRBV12-3/TRBV12-4	TRBJ2-6	TGTGCCACCGATAGCACTGGGGCCAACGTCCTGACTTTC	CATDSTGANVLTF
NA	NA	TRBV11-2	TRBJ1-2	TGTGCCAGCAGCTTATCCGGGGGTGAAGGGGGCTACACCTTC	CASSLSGGEGGYTF
NA	NA	TRBV7-6	TRBJ2-7	TGTGCCAGCAGCTTAGGACAACCCGGGTCATACGAGCAGTACTTC	CASSLGQPGSYEQYF
NA	few	TRBV4-1	TRBJ1-6	TGCGCCAGCAGCCAAGACGGTCCAGGTTCTAATTCACCCCTCCACTTT	CASSQDGPGSNSPLHF